This T cell receptor beta chain emerged from a study of early T cells in non-severe SARS-CoV-2 infection. Study findings and constraints: VDJdb-based matching was biased toward anti-spike CD8 responses and missed private and CD4 specificities.

This clonotype appeared a few times. Its antigen remains unidentified. Attachment of unique molecular identifiers to individual cDNA molecules was performed. From the 5' RACE reads, TCRdb called clonotypes with MiXCR, one entry per CDR3 protein. Among approximately 84,000 distinct CDR3 sequences listed, about 15% were seen once. The specimen was whole blood. The clonotype originates from an adult who was a healthcare worker with PCR-confirmed SARS-CoV-2 infection or an uninfected control (not recorded which).

The CDR3 DNA reads as TGCGCCAGCAGCCAAGATGACAGCGGGAGGTCCTACGAGCAGTACTTC. This sequence encodes CASSQDDSGRSYEQYF. V and J are TRBV4-1 and TRBJ2-7; 9 nucleotides align to TRBD2. The junction had 4 bases not matched to a gene; V was cut back by 0 bases and J by 1 base. The CDR3 covers 16 residues. Germline V gives CDR1 MGHRA, CDR2 YSYEKL.